The 8 T cell receptor beta chains below all came from one sample that was sequenced in a study of blood T cell repertoires in COVID-19. Libraries were prepared by immunoSEQ multiplex PCR; TCRdb keeps only in-frame clonotypes and omits some of them. The sample includes 70,000 to 100,000 clones, roughly 90% of them seen just once. Sequenced input: peripheral blood. The receptors come from a woman aged 80 or over with acute or convalescent COVID-19.

This CDR3 is CASSLTGDTEAFF. In DNA, the CDR3 is TGTGCCAGCAGCTTGACAGGAGACACTGAAGCTTTCTTT. The chain carries TRBV5-4 and TRBJ1-1; tentative D call: TRBD1 (5 bases). Trimming took 1 base from V and 3 from J, leaving 7 bases between them. CDR1 and CDR2 (germline): SGHNT, YYREEE (reference sequence). The CDR3 is made up of 13 amino acids.

The CDR3 DNA sequence: TGTGCCACGACGACGACAGGGGGCTCCGGGGAGCTGTTTTTT. Protein product: CATTTTGGSGELFF. This chain joins TRBV19 and TRBJ2-2; TRBD1 aligns across 10 bases. Trimming removed 10 bases from V and 6 bases from J; junction bases left unmatched: 8. The CDR3 spans 14 residues. From germline, CDR1 is LNHDA and CDR2 SQIVND (reference sequence).

V is TRBV25-1 and J is TRBJ2-1, with 9 bases aligning to TRBD2. Trimming removed 7 bases from V and 4 bases from J; junction bases left unmatched: 5. CDR1 and CDR2 from the germline V gene are MGHDK and SYGVNS. CDR3 length: 14 residues. CDR3 loop: CASTTLAGYNEQFF. In nucleotides, the CDR3 is TGTGCCAGCACGACCCTAGCGGGATACAATGAGCAGTTCTTC.

V and J are TRBV27 and TRBJ1-5; D call uncertain. CDR1 and CDR2 from the germline V gene are MNHEY and SMNVEV (reference sequence). This CDR3 region has 13 residues. V was shortened by 5 bases and J by 3 bases, with 8 bases between the two germline ends. DNA of the CDR3: TGTGCCAGCAGTAAGCGGGACAATCAGCCCCAGCATTTT. Encoded protein: CASSKRDNQPQHF.

The V gene is TRBV6-2 or TRBV6-3, the J gene TRBJ1-1; 8 bases map to TRBD1. This CDR3 contains 15 residues. Germline CDR1 and CDR2: MNHEY and SVGEGT. V shed 6 bases, J shed 4 bases, and the junction held 10 bases outside the gene matches. CDR3 nucleotide sequence: TGTGCCAGCAGCCCGGGACAGGTCGGTGGCACTGAAGCTTTCTTT. Its protein is CASSPGQVGGTEAFF.

For the CDR3, the DNA is TGTGCCTGGAGTGTACCAGGGCTCAGAAATGAGCAGTTCTTC. It yields the protein CAWSVPGLRNEQFF. The rearrangement links TRBV30 to TRBJ2-1; D perhaps matches TRBD1 (5 bases). CDR1 and CDR2 from the germline V gene are GTSNPN and SVGIG (reference sequence). Trimming took off 0 bases at V and 7 bases at J, with 13 bases between the two ends. CDR3 length equals 14 residues.

This chain connects TRBV6-5 to TRBJ1-3; possibly TRBD1 for D (6 bases). CDR1 and CDR2 from the germline V gene are MNHEY and SVGAGI. V lost 2 bases, J lost 2 bases, and 13 bases lay in between. The CDR3 is 16 residues long. CDR3 in DNA: TGTGCCAGCAGTTACCCCGGCGCAGGGGCTGGAAACACCATATATTTT. Protein product: CASSYPGAGAGNTIYF.

This sequence joins TRBV5-1 and TRBJ2-7; 7 positions match TRBD1. Germline CDR1 is SGHRS and CDR2 is YFSETQ. Trimming cost V 5 bases and J 0 bases; bases outside gene matches: 5. The length of the CDR3 is 14 residues. The CDR3 nucleotides read TGCGCCAGCAGACAGGGGCAAGTCTCCTACGAGCAGTACTTC. This translates into CASRQGQVSYEQYF.